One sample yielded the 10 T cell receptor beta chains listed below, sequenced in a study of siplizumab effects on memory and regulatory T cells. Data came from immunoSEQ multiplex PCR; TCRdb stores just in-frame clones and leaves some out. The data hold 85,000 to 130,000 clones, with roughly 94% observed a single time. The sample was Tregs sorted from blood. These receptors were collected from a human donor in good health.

The CDR3 reads CASSSPGYNEQFF. The CDR3 bases are TGTGCCAGCAGCTCACCGGGTTACAATGAGCAGTTCTTC. V and J are TRBV7-8 and TRBJ2-1; D ambiguous. The CDR3 loop spans 13 amino acids. V was trimmed by 4 bases and J by 4 bases, leaving 8 bases between them. Germline V gene sequence: CDR1 SGHVS, CDR2 FQNEAQ.

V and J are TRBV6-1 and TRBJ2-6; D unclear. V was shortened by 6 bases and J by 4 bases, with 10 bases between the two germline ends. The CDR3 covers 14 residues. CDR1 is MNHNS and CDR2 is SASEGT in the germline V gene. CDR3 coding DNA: TGTGCCAGCAGAGGCGCGGCCGGGGCCAACGTCCTGACTTTC. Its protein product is CASRGAAGANVLTF.

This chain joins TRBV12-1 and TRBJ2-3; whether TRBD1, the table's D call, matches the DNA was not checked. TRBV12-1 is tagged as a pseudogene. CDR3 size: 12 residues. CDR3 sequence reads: CASSPSTDTQYF. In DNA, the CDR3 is TGTGCCAGCAGCCCAAGCACAGATACGCAGTATTTT.

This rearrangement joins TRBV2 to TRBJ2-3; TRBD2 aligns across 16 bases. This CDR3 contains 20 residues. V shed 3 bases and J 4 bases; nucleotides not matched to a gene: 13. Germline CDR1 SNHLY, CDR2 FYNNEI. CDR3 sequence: CASSDPGLAGGRRRADTQYF. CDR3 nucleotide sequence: TGTGCCAGCAGTGACCCGGGACTAGCGGGAGGGAGACGCCGCGCAGATACGCAGTATTTT.

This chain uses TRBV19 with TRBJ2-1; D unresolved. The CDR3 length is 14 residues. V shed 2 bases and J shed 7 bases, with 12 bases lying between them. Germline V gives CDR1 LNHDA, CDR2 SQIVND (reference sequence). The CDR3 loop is CASSISWPRNEQFF. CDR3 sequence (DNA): TGTGCCAGTAGTATAAGTTGGCCGAGAAATGAGCAGTTCTTC.

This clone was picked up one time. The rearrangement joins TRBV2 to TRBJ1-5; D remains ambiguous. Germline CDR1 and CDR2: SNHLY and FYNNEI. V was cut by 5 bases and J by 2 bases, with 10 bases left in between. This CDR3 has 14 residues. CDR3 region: CASSSGVGNQPQHF. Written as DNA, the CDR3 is TGTGCCAGCAGTAGCGGGGTAGGCAATCAGCCCCAGCATTTT.

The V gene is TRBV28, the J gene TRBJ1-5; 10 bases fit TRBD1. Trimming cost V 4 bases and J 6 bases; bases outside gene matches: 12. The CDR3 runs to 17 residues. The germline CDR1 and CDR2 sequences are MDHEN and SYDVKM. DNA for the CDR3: TGTGCCAGCAGTTCGAAGGGACAGGGGTCTCTTTTTCAGCCCCAGCATTTT. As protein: CASSSKGQGSLFQPQHF.

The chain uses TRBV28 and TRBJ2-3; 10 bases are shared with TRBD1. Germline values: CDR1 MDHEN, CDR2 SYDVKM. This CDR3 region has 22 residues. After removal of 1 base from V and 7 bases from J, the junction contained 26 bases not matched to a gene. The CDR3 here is CASSLSLVDRGRPGTVRNTQYF. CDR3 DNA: TGTGCCAGCAGTTTATCCCTCGTTGACAGGGGGCGACCTGGAACGGTCAGGAATACGCAGTATTTT. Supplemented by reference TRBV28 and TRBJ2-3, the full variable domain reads DVKVTQSSRYLVKRTGEKVFLECVQDMDHENMFWYRQDPGLGLRLIYFSYDVKMKEKGDIPEGYSVSREKKERFSLILESASTNQTSMYLCASSLSLVDRGRPGTVRNTQYFGPGTRLTVL.

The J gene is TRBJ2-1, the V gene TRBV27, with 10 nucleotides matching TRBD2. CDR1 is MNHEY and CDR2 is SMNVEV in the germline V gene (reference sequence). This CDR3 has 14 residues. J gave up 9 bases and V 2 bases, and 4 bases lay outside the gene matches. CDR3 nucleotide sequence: TGTGCCAGCAGTTTAGGGCTAGCGGGAGTTGAGCAGTTCTTC. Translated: CASSLGLAGVEQFF.

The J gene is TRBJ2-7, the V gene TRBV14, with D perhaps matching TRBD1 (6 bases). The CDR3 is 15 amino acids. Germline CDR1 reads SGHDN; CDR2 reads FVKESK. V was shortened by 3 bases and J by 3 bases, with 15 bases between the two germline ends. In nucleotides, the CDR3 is TGTGCCAGCAGCCAGTTGACGGGACACTACTACGAGCAGTACTTC. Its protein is CASSQLTGHYYEQYF.